The TCR beta chain under discussion was sequenced for a study of cytomegalovirus exposure and HLA in healthy donors. The study, taken as a whole, reports: Despite most TCR sequences being rare, some public TCRs occurred in many donors. It was confirmed in vitro that a few of the CMV-associated chains were specific for CMV antigens. Sequence variants that were highly shared formed a cluster that was likely a sequencing artifact. Association with HLA alleles at 0.05 false discovery rate was found for 15,000 to 20,000 TCR beta sequences in a later analysis.

Points on this clone: What it binds is unknown.

Primers: 60 Vbeta forward and 13 Jbeta reverse. The method was immunoSEQ multiplex PCR; TCRdb's version includes in-frame clones alone and lacks a portion of them. The data contain about 200,000 clones, 70% to 80% of them singletons. V was clipped by 7 bases and J by 1 base, with 7 bases between them. The CDR3 runs 13 residues. The germline CDR1 and CDR2 sequences are MNHNS and SASEGT. V is TRBV6-1 and J is TRBJ2-2; possibly TRBD1 for D (5 bases). Sequenced: PBMCs. This TCR was recovered from a woman aged 45-65 years in good health and CMV-seronegative. In nucleotides, the CDR3 is TGTGCCAGCAAAAGGGGGAACACCGGGGAGCTGTTTTTT. This gives the protein CASKRGNTGELFF.